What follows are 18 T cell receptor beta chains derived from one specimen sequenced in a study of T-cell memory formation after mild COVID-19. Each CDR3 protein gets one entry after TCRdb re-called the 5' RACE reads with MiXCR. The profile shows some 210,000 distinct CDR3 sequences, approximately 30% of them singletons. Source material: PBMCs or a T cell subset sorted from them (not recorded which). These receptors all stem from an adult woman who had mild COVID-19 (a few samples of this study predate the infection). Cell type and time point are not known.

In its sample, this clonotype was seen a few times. This CDR3 is CASSPRQAEAFF. Here the CDR3 DNA reads TGTGCCAGCAGCCCCCGACAGGCTGAAGCTTTCTTT. The chain joins TRBV7-9 to TRBJ1-1; tentatively, D is TRBD1 (6 bases). CDR3 length: 12 amino acids. V lost 5 bases, J lost 6 bases, and 10 bases lay in between. Germline assignment: CDR1 SEHNR and CDR2 FQNEAQ (reference sequence).

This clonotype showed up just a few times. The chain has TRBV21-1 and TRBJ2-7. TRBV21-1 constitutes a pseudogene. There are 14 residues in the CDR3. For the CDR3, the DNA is TGTGCCAGCAGCAAAGGTCGACGGCCATGCGAGCAGTACTTC. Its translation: CASSKGRRPCEQYF.

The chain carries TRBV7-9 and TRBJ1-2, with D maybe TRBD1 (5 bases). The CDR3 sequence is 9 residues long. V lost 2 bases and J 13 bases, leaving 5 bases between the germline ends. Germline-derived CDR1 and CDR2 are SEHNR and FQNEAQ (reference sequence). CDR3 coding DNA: TGTGCCAGCAGCTTACAGGGCACCTTC. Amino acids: CASSLQGTF.

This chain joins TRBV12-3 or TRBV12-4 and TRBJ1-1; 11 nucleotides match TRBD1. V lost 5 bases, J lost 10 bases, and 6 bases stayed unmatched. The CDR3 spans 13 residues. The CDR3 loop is CASSQPGQGVAFF. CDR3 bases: TGTGCCAGCAGTCAACCGGGACAGGGGGTAGCTTTCTTT.

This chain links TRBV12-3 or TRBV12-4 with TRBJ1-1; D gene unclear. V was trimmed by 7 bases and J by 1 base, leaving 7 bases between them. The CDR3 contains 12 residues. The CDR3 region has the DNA TGTGCCAGCAAGGCCGCGAACACTGAAGCTTTCTTT. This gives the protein CASKAANTEAFF.

CDR3 in amino acids: CASSYGMGDTEAFF. The CDR3 nucleotides are TGTGCCAGCAGTTACGGTATGGGAGACACTGAAGCTTTCTTT. V usage is TRBV6-5 and J usage is TRBJ1-1; D is undetermined. The germline gives CDR1 MNHEY, CDR2 SVGAGI. Deletions cut 2 bases from V and 3 bases from J, with 10 bases between. The CDR3 consists of 14 residues.

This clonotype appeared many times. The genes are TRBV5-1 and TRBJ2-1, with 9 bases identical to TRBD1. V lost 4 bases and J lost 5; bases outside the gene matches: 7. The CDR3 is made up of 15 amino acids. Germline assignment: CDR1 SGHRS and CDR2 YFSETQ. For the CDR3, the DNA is TGCGCCAGCAGCAGGGACAGGGCCTCACACAATGAGCAGTTCTTC. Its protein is CASSRDRASHNEQFF.

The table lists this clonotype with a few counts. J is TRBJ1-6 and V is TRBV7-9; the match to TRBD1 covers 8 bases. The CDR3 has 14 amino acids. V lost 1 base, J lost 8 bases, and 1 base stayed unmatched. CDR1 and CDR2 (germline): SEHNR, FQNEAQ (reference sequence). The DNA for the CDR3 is TGTGCCAGCAGCTTAGGACAGGGGTATTCACCCCTCCACTTT. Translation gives CASSLGQGYSPLHF.

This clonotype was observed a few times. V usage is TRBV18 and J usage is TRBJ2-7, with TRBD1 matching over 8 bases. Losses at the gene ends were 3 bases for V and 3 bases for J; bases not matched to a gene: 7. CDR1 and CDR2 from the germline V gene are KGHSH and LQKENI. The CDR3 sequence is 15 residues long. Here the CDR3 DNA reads TGTGCCAGCTCACCCGTCCGGGACAGGCTCTACGAGCAGTACTTC. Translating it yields CASSPVRDRLYEQYF.

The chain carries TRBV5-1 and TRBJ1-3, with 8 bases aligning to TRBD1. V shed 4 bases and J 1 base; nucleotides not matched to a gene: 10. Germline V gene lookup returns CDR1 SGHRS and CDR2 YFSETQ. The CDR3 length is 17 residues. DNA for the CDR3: TGCGCCAGCAGCGGGACAGGACCCCTTGAATCTGGAAACACCATATATTTT. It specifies CASSGTGPLESGNTIYF.

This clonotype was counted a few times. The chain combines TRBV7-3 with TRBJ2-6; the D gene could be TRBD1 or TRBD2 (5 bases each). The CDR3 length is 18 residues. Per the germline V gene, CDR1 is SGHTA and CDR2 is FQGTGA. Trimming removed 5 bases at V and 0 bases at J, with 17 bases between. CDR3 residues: CASSHTGTVSSGANVLTF. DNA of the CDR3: TGTGCCAGCAGCCACACCGGGACGGTGAGCTCTGGGGCCAACGTCCTGACTTTC.

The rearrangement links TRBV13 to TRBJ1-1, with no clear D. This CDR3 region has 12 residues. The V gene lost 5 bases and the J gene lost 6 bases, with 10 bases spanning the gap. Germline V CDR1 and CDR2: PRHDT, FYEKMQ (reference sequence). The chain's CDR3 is CASSPQNAEAFF. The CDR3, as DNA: TGTGCCAGCAGCCCCCAAAACGCTGAAGCTTTCTTT.

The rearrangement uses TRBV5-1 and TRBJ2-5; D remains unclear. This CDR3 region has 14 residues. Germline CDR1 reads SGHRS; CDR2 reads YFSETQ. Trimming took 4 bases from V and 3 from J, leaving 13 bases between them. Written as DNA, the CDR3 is TGCGCCAGCAGCGAATGGACCTTAGAAGAGACCCAGTACTTC. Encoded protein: CASSEWTLEETQYF.

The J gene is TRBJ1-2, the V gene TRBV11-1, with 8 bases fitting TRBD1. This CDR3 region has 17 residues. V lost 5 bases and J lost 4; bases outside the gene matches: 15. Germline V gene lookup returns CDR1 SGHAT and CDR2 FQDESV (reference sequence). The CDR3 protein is CASSLRTGTKYLYGYTF. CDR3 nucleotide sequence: TGTGCCAGCAGCCTCCGGACAGGGACCAAATACCTCTATGGCTACACCTTC.

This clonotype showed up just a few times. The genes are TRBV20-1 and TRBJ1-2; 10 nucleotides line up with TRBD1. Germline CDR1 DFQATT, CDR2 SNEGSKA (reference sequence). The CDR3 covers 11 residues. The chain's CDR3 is CSRTGGYGYTF. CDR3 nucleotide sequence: TGCAGCCGGACAGGGGGCTATGGCTACACCTTC.

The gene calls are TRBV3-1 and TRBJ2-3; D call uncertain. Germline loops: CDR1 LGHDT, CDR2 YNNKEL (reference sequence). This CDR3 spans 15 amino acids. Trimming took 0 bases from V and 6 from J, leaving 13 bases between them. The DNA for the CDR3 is TGTGCCAGCAGCCAAGATCCCCTCCGTTCTGATACGCAGTATTTT. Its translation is CASSQDPLRSDTQYF.

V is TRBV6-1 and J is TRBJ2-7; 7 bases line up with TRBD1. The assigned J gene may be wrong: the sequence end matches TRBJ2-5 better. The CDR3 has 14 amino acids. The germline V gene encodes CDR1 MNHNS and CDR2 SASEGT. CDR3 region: CASSVDRVQETQYF. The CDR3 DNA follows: TGTGCCAGCAGTGTAGACAGGGTCCAAGAGACCCAGTACTTC.

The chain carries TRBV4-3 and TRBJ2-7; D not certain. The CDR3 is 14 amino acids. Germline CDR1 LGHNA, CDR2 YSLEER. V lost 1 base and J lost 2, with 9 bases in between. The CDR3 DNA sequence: TGCGCCAGCAGCCAAGCACAGACTCCCTACGAGCAGTACTTC. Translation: CASSQAQTPYEQYF.